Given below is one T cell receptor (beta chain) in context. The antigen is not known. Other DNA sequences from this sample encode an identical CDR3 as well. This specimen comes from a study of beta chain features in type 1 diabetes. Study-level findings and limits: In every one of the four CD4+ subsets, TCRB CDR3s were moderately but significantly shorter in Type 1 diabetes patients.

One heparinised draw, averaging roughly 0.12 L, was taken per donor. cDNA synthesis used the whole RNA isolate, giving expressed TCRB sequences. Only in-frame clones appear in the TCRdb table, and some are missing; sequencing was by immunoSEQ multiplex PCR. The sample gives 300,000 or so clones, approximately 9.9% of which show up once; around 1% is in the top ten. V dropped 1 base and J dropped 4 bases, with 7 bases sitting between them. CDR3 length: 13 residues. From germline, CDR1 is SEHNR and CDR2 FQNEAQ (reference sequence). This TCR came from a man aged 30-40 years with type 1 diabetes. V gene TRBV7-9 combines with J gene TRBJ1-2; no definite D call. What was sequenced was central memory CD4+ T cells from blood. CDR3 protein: CASSLDAGYGYTF. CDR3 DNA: TGTGCCAGCAGCTTAGACGCAGGCTATGGCTACACCTTC.